A single TCR beta chain is shown here with its context. Its antigen is unidentified. Data came from immunoSEQ multiplex PCR; TCRdb stores just in-frame clones and leaves some out. The sample lists about 150,000 clones; roughly 90% were seen once. Germline V lookup: CDR1 MGHRA, CDR2 YSYEKL. Between the trimmed V and J ends, which lost 4 bases and 2 bases, there was a span of 18 bases. The CDR3 totals 17 residues. This sample is part of a study of T cell responses to AZD1222 COVID-19 vaccine. As for the study in general: Both about-4-week and about-12-week second-dose recipients were combined. Points from the study as a whole: The breadth and depth of Spike-specific TCRs increased once two AZD1222 doses had been given. In a largely white British group with more females than males, clonal diversity was possibly underestimated. Targeting of unmutated variant regions was reportedly seen in nearly half of spike-specific TCRs.

The chain joins TRBV4-1 to TRBJ1-5; D possibly corresponds to TRBD1 (5 bases). This receptor was identified in an adult in good health. The sample here was peripheral blood, taken on day 0 of AZD1222 vaccination. The CDR3 here is CASSPLPSDNGNQPQHF. As DNA, the CDR3 is TGCGCCAGCAGCCCGCTCCCATCGGACAATGGCAATCAGCCCCAGCATTTT.